This T cell receptor (beta chain) was retrieved from a study of regulatory T cells in long-lasting Graves disease. General study findings and limits: The number of shared public clonotypes was higher in persistent patients (around 2,700) than new patients (under 1,000).

Details on this clonotype: Its target is not known.

Investigators prepared the TCR beta libraries by applying iRepertoire HTBI primers and Arm-PCR of CDR3 regions. TCRdb reanalysed the multiplex PCR reads using MiXCR and keeps one entry per CDR3 protein. Of roughly 420,000 distinct CDR3 sequences listed, around 15% are singletons. The V and J ends lost 8 bases and 5 bases respectively, with 21 bases between them. Germline loops: CDR1 MNHNS, CDR2 SASEGT. The CDR3 runs to 16 residues. Time point: newly diagnosed GD, antithyroid drugs for less than 3 months. TCR sequences were obtained from RNA taken from PBMCs. In each case, Graves' disease was diagnosed per American Thyroid Association guidelines. From each patient, 8 to 10 milliliters of peripheral blood was drawn and collected into an EDTA anticoagulant tube.

The sample consisted of peripheral blood mononuclear cells (PBMCs), taken at new diagnosis, from a patient treated with antithyroid drugs. The sequence came from a female donor with Graves disease. This sequence joins TRBV6-1 and TRBJ2-2; D could derive from TRBD1 or TRBD2 (5 bases each). CDR3 loop: CASRQPRGDWTGELFF. The DNA for the CDR3 is TGTGCCAGCCGACAACCACGGGGCGATTGGACCGGGGAGCTGTTTTTT.